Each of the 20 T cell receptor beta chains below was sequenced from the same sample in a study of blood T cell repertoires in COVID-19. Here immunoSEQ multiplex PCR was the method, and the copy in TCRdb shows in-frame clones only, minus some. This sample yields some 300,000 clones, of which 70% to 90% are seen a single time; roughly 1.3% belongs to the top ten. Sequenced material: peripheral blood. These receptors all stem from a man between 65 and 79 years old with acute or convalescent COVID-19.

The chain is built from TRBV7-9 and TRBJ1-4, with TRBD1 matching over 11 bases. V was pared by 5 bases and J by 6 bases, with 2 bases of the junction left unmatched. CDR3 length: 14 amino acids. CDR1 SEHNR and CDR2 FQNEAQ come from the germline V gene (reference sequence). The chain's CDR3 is CASSRTGGDEKLFF. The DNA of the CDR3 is TGTGCCAGCAGCAGGACAGGGGGCGATGAAAAACTGTTTTTT.

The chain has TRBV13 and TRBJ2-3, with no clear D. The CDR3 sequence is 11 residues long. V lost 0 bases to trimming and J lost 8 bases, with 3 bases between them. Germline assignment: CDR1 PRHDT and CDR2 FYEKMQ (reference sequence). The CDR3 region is CASSLGSTQYF. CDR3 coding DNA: TGTGCCAGCAGCTTAGGCTCTACGCAGTATTTT.

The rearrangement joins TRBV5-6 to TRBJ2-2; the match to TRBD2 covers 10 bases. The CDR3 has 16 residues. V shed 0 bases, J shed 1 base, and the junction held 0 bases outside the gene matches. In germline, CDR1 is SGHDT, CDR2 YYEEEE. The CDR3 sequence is CASSLASGRNTGELFF. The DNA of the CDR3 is TGTGCCAGCAGCTTGGCTAGCGGGAGGAACACCGGGGAGCTGTTTTTT.

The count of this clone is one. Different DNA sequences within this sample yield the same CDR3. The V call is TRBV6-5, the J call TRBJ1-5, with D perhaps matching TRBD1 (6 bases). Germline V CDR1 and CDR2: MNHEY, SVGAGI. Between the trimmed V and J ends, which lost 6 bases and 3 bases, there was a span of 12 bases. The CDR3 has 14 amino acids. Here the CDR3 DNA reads TGTGCCAGCAGCCCAACAGGGACCAATCAGCCCCAGCATTTT. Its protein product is CASSPTGTNQPQHF.

The CDR3 loop is CATSGGGPFNEQYF. The CDR3 region has the DNA TGTGCCACCAGTGGAGGGGGCCCCTTTAACGAGCAGTACTTC. The chain links TRBV24-1 to TRBJ2-7; 7 bases match TRBD1. This CDR3 is built from 14 residues. Germline CDR1 and CDR2: KGHDR and SFDVKD. The junction had 8 bases not matched to a gene; V was cut back by 5 bases and J by 5 bases.

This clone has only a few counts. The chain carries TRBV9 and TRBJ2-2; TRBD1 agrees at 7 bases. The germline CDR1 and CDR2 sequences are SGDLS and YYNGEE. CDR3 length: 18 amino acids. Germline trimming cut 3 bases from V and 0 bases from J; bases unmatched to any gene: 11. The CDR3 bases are TGTGCCAGCAGCGAACAGGGGCCCGAGTTCGCGAACACCGGGGAGCTGTTTTTT. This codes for CASSEQGPEFANTGELFF.

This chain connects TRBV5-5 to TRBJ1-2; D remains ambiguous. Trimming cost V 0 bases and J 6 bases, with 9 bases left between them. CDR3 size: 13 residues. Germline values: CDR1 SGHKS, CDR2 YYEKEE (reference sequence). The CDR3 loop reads CASSLAAGNGYTF. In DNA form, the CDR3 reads TGTGCCAGCAGCTTGGCTGCGGGTAATGGCTACACCTTC.

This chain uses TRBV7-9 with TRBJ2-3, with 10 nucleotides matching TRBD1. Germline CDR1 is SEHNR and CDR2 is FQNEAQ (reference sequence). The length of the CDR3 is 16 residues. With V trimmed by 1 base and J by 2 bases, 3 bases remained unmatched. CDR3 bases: TGTGCCAGCAGCTTAGTCGGGACAGGGGCCACAGATACGCAGTATTTT. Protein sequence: CASSLVGTGATDTQYF.

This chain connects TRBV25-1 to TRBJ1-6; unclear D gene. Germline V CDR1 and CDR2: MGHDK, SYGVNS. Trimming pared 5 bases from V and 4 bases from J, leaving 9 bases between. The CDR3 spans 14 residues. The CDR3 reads CASSPPGYNSPLHF. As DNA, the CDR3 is TGTGCCAGCAGTCCCCCGGGTTATAATTCACCCCTCCACTTT.

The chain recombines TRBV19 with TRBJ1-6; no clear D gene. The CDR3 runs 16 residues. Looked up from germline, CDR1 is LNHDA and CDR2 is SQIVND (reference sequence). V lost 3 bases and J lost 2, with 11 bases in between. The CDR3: CASSITGSPYNSPLHF. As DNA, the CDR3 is TGTGCCAGTAGTATCACGGGAAGCCCCTATAATTCACCCCTCCACTTT.

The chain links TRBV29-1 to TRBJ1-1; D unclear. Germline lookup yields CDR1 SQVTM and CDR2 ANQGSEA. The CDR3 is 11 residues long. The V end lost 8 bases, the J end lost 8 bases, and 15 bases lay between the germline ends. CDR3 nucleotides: TGCAGCCTGTTGTACCTCGGGGAAGCTTTCTTT. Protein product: CSLLYLGEAFF.

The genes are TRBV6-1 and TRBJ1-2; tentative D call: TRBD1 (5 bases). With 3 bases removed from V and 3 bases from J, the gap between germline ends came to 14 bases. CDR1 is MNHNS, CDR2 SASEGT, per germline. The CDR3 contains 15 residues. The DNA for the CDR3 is TGTGCCAGCAGTGATGAGGGGCGCGGGGACTATGGCTACACCTTC. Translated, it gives CASSDEGRGDYGYTF.

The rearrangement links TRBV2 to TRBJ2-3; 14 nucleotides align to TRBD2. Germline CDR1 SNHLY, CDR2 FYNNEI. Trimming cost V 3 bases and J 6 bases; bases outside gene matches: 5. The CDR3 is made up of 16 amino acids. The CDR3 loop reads CASSDGLAGGADTQYF. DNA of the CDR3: TGTGCCAGCAGTGACGGACTAGCGGGGGGAGCGGATACGCAGTATTTT.

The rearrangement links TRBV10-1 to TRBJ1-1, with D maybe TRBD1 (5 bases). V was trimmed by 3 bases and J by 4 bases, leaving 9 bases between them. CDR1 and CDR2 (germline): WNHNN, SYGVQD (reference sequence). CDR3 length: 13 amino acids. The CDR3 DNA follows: TGCGCCAGCAGTGACCGGGGGAGCACTGAAGCTTTCTTT. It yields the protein CASSDRGSTEAFF.

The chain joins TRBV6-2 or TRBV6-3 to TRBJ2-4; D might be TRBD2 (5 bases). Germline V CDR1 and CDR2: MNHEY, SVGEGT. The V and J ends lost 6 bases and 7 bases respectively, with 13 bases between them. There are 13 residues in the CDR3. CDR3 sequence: CASSKGLRNIQYF. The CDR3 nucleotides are TGTGCCAGCAGCAAAGGACTGCGGAACATTCAGTACTTC.

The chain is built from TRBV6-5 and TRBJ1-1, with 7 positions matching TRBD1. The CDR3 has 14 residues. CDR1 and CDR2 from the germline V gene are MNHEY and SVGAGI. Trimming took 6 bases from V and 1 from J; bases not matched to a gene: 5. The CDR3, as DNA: TGTGCCAGCAGGAGGGGACAGACGAACACTGAAGCTTTCTTT. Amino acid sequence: CASRRGQTNTEAFF.

The CDR3 protein is CASSREIGTGLGYEQYF. The CDR3 DNA sequence: TGCGCCAGCAGCCGTGAGATCGGGACAGGGTTGGGCTACGAGCAGTACTTC. V and J are TRBV4-3 and TRBJ2-7; TRBD1 matches at 9 bases. CDR1 is LGHNA, CDR2 YSLEER, per germline. This CDR3 region has 17 residues. V shed 4 bases and J 3 bases; nucleotides not matched to a gene: 13.

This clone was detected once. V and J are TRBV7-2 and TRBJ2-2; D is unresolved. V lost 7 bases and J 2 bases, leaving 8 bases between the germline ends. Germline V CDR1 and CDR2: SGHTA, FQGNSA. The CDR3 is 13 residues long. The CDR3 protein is CASTPPNTGELFF. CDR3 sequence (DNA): TGTGCCAGCACCCCTCCTAACACCGGGGAGCTGTTTTTT.

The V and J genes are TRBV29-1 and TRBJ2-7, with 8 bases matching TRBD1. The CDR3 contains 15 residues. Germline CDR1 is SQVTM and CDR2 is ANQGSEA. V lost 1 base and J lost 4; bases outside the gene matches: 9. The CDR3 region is CSVEGPRTGKYEQYF. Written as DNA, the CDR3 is TGCAGCGTTGAAGGTCCCCGGACAGGGAAATACGAGCAGTACTTC.

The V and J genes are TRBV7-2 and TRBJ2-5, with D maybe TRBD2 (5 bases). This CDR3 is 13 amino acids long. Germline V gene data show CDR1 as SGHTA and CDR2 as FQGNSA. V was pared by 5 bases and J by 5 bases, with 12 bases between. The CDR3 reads CASSTPRVETQYF. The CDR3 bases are TGTGCCAGCAGCACGCCGCGGGTCGAGACCCAGTACTTC.